The 23 T cell receptor beta chains listed next were all sequenced from one sample in a study of cytomegalovirus exposure and HLA in healthy donors. PCR used 60 Vbeta primers and 13 Jbeta primers. Profiling relied on immunoSEQ multiplex PCR, and the TCRdb table lists in-frame clones only, not all of them. The sample records 110,000 to 150,000 clones, approximately 79% being singletons. What was sequenced was PBMCs. These receptor sequences come from a female donor in good health and CMV-seronegative.

This clone was counted a single time. The DNA for the CDR3 is TGTGCCAGCAGTTCCCCTCGACAGATAAATAATGAAAAACTGTTTTTT. Its translation: CASSSPRQINNEKLFF. The chain recombines TRBV28 with TRBJ1-4, with a possible D match to TRBD1 (5 bases). The CDR3 covers 16 residues. The germline CDR1 and CDR2 sequences are MDHEN and SYDVKM. Trimming shortened V by 4 bases and J by 4 bases, and 16 bases separated the two germline ends.

The rearrangement links TRBV11-3 to TRBJ2-3, with D unresolved. Germline CDR1 and CDR2: SGHNT and YENEEA. CDR3 size: 12 residues. V was clipped by 1 base and J by 4 bases, with 3 bases between them. The CDR3 DNA reads TGTGCCAGCAGCTTAGCTGCAGATACGCAGTATTTT. As protein: CASSLAADTQYF. Looking up the rest from reference TRBV11-3 and TRBJ2-3 gives the full variable domain: EAGVVQSPRYKIIEKKQPVAFWCNPISGHNTLYWYLQNLGQGPELLIRYENEEAVDDSQLPKDRFSAERLKGVDSTLKIQPAELGDSAVYLCASSLAADTQYFGPGTRLTVL.

This clone has just a few counts. The J gene is TRBJ2-1, the V gene TRBV9; D unresolved. The CDR3 is 14 amino acids. From germline, CDR1 is SGDLS and CDR2 YYNGEE. V was trimmed by 2 bases and J by 0 bases, leaving 6 bases between them. DNA of the CDR3: TGTGCCAGCAGCGTTTATAGCTCCTACAATGAGCAGTTCTTC. It encodes CASSVYSSYNEQFF.

The V and J genes are TRBV5-6 and TRBJ1-4; TRBD1 agrees at 8 bases. V dropped 7 bases and J dropped 4; count of bases not matched to a gene: 9. The CDR3 contains 15 residues. Germline CDR1 reads SGHDT; CDR2 reads YYEEEE. The CDR3 loop reads CASAKPQGGNEKLFF. CDR3 sequence (DNA): TGTGCCAGCGCCAAACCACAGGGGGGTAATGAAAAACTGTTTTTT.

This rearrangement joins TRBV7-9 to TRBJ2-5; a weak D match, TRBD1 (6 bases). The CDR3 consists of 14 residues. The V gene's germline CDR1 is SEHNR and CDR2 FQNEAQ (reference sequence). V was shortened by 1 base and J by 3 bases, with 9 bases between the two germline ends. In DNA, the CDR3 is TGTGCCAGCAGCTTAGGGACAGTTAAAGAGACCCAGTACTTC. It yields the protein CASSLGTVKETQYF.

This clone was detected only a few times. The chain is built from TRBV5-1 and TRBJ1-4; 8 positions agree with TRBD1. V shed 1 base, J shed 8 bases, and the junction held 1 base outside the gene matches. This CDR3 region has 13 residues. CDR1 is SGHRS, CDR2 YFSETQ, per germline. The CDR3 DNA sequence: TGCGCCAGCAGCTTGCCAGGGGGCGAAAAACTGTTTTTT. It yields the protein CASSLPGGEKLFF.

The chain recombines TRBV27 with TRBJ2-7, with D tentatively TRBD2 (6 bases). Trimming stripped 6 bases from V and 3 bases from J, with 21 bases between. CDR3 size: 16 residues. CDR1 is MNHEY and CDR2 is SMNVEV in the germline V gene (reference sequence). In nucleotides, the CDR3 is TGTGCCAGCAGCTTTGTCAGGGCAGGGAGGCTCTACGAGCAGTACTTC. It specifies CASSFVRAGRLYEQYF.

The gene calls are TRBV5-5 and TRBJ1-1; D is unclear. The CDR3 length is 13 residues. Trimming took off 3 bases at V and 3 bases at J, with 9 bases between the two ends. Germline loops: CDR1 SGHKS, CDR2 YYEKEE (reference sequence). CDR3 sequence (DNA): TGTGCCAGCAGCTCCTACAGCTACACTGAAGCTTTCTTT. Its protein is CASSSYSYTEAFF.

The genes are TRBV6-1 and TRBJ1-1; maybe TRBD1 (6 bases). The CDR3 totals 14 residues. Looked up from germline, CDR1 is MNHNS and CDR2 is SASEGT. The V and J ends lost 7 bases and 0 bases respectively, with 12 bases between them. CDR3 coding DNA: TGTGCCAGCACTATCGACAGGATGAACACTGAAGCTTTCTTT. It yields the protein CASTIDRMNTEAFF.

This clone appeared a single time. J is TRBJ1-2 and V is TRBV2, with 9 positions matching TRBD1. Germline V gene sequence: CDR1 SNHLY, CDR2 FYNNEI. Unmatched junction bases numbered 12, after V lost 6 bases and J lost 4 bases. The CDR3 is 16 amino acids. The CDR3 sequence is CASSAGTGYNSYGYTF. In DNA form, the CDR3 reads TGTGCCAGCAGCGCAGGGACAGGGTATAATAGCTATGGCTACACCTTC.

This chain links TRBV15 with TRBJ1-4; possibly TRBD1 for D (6 bases). Germline V gene lookup returns CDR1 LNHNV and CDR2 YYDKDF (reference sequence). V was trimmed by 3 bases and J by 4 bases, leaving 12 bases between them. The CDR3 is 15 residues long. CDR3 in DNA: TGTGCCACCAGCAGGGTGACAGGACATAATGAAAAACTGTTTTTT. Translation gives CATSRVTGHNEKLFF.

The chain combines TRBV18 with TRBJ2-5, with D maybe TRBD1 (7 bases). This CDR3 contains 15 residues. V dropped 3 bases and J dropped 8 bases, with 19 bases sitting between them. Per germline, CDR1 KGHSH and CDR2 LQKENI. CDR3 nucleotide sequence: TGTGCCAGCTCACCTGACCAGGGGGGCGTCCGCACCCAGTACTTC. This sequence encodes CASSPDQGGVRTQYF. The full variable domain, in which reference TRBV18 and TRBJ2-5 provide the parts outside the CDR3, is NAGVMQNPRHLVRRRGQEARLRCSPMKGHSHVYWYRQLPEEGLKFMVYLQKENIIDESGMPKERFSAEFPKEGPSILRIQQVVRGDSAAYFCASSPDQGGVRTQYFGPGTRLLVL.

The chain recombines TRBV28 with TRBJ2-7; the match to TRBD1 covers 9 bases. This CDR3 comprises 11 residues. With V trimmed by 10 bases and J by 4 bases, 2 bases remained unmatched. Germline CDR1 MDHEN, CDR2 SYDVKM. CDR3 coding DNA: TGTGCCACGACAGGGGGTTACGAGCAGTACTTC. It translates to CATTGGYEQYF.

The chain carries TRBV7-9 and TRBJ2-7; D is possibly TRBD2 (5 bases). Trimming left V 10 bases short and J 0 bases short, with 19 bases between. This CDR3 spans 15 amino acids. CDR1 SEHNR and CDR2 FQNEAQ come from the germline V gene (reference sequence). The CDR3: CATGLKGSHSYEQYF. CDR3 bases: TGTGCCACAGGACTTAAGGGCTCCCACTCCTACGAGCAGTACTTC.

This clone came up a few times. Other DNA sequences in the sample encode the same CDR3. V and J are TRBV6-1 and TRBJ2-1; possibly TRBD2 for D (6 bases). Looked up from germline, CDR1 is MNHNS and CDR2 is SASEGT. This CDR3 is built from 15 residues. V was clipped by 0 bases and J by 0 bases, with 6 bases between them. CDR3 in DNA: TGTGCCAGCAGTGAAGCGGGAGGCTCCTACAATGAGCAGTTCTTC. Its translation: CASSEAGGSYNEQFF.

The chain uses TRBV19 and TRBJ1-4, with 9 bases aligning to TRBD1. V lost 7 bases and J lost 0; bases outside the gene matches: 3. Germline V gene lookup returns CDR1 LNHDA and CDR2 SQIVND (reference sequence). CDR3 length: 15 residues. The CDR3 reads CASTGQGTTNEKLFF. The DNA for the CDR3 is TGTGCCAGTACCGGACAGGGGACAACTAATGAAAAACTGTTTTTT.

This rearrangement joins TRBV27 to TRBJ2-3, with a possible D match to TRBD2 (7 bases). V gave up 6 bases and J gave up 4 bases, with 17 bases separating them. The CDR3 sequence is 15 residues long. The germline CDR1 and CDR2 sequences are MNHEY and SMNVEV (reference sequence). CDR3 amino acids: CASSKRDNSADTQYF. The CDR3 nucleotides are TGTGCCAGCAGCAAGCGGGACAATTCGGCAGATACGCAGTATTTT.

The V call is TRBV10-3, the J call TRBJ1-6; 8 bases align to TRBD1. Losses at the gene ends were 4 bases for V and 5 bases for J; bases not matched to a gene: 10. Looked up from germline, CDR1 is ENHRY and CDR2 is SYGVKD. This CDR3 region has 17 residues. CDR3 DNA: TGTGCCATCAGTGGACGATCCCCGGGACAGGATAATTCACCCCTCCACTTT. It encodes CAISGRSPGQDNSPLHF.

V is TRBV7-9 and J is TRBJ1-5; D is uncertain. In germline, CDR1 is SEHNR, CDR2 FQNEAQ (reference sequence). The length of the CDR3 is 14 residues. The V end lost 1 base, the J end lost 8 bases, and 12 bases lay between the germline ends. The CDR3 region is CASSLDAGIKPQHF. The CDR3 DNA sequence: TGTGCCAGCAGCTTAGATGCAGGCATCAAGCCCCAGCATTTT.

This chain links TRBV2 with TRBJ2-1; the match to TRBD2 covers 10 bases. The germline CDR1 and CDR2 sequences are SNHLY and FYNNEI. Trimming at V came to 2 bases and at J to 5 bases, leaving 3 bases not matched to a gene. The CDR3 is made up of 15 amino acids. CDR3 coding DNA: TGTGCCAGCAGTGAAAGGCTAGCGGGAGACAATGAGCAGTTCTTC. This translates into CASSERLAGDNEQFF. Full variable domain (remainder filled in from reference TRBV2 and TRBJ2-1): EPEVTQTPSHQVTQMGQEVILRCVPISNHLYFYWYRQILGQKVEFLVSFYNNEISEKSEIFDDQFSVERPDGSNFTLKIRSTKLEDSAMYFCASSERLAGDNEQFFGPGTRLTVL.

The rearrangement links TRBV19 to TRBJ2-7; D gene unclear. Germline loops: CDR1 LNHDA, CDR2 SQIVND (reference sequence). Trimming took 2 bases from V and 0 from J, leaving 11 bases between them. This CDR3 spans 15 amino acids. The CDR3: CASSIRPTDSYEQYF. Written as DNA, the CDR3 is TGTGCCAGTAGTATAAGGCCGACTGACTCCTACGAGCAGTACTTC.

The J gene is TRBJ1-1, the V gene TRBV19; D gene ambiguous. Per germline, CDR1 LNHDA and CDR2 SQIVND (reference sequence). Deletions cut 5 bases from V and 6 bases from J, with 13 bases between. The CDR3 extends over 13 amino acids. CDR3 nucleotide sequence: TGTGCCAGTAGTCCTGAGGATTTTCCTGAAGCTTTCTTT. This gives the protein CASSPEDFPEAFF.

This clone was counted only a few times. CDR3 DNA: TGCAGCGTTGATGGGGGGTGGGAGACCCAGTACTTC. Translated: CSVDGGWETQYF. The chain couples TRBV29-1 to TRBJ2-5; TRBD2 is a possible D gene (6 bases). The V end was cut by 3 bases, the J end by 5 bases, with 10 bases between. This CDR3 is 12 amino acids long. CDR1 and CDR2 from the germline V gene are SQVTM and ANQGSEA. Looking up the rest from reference TRBV29-1 and TRBJ2-5 gives the full variable domain: SAVISQKPSRDICQRGTSLTIQCQVDSQVTMMFWYRQQPGQSLTLIATANQGSEATYESGFVIDKFPISRPNLTFSTLTVSNMSPEDSSIYLCSVDGGWETQYFGPGTRLLVL.